This T cell receptor beta chain was recorded in a study of blood T cell repertoires in COVID-19. Study in general: In each case, the material was cDNA or gDNA derived from T cells, B-cell-depleted T cells, or PBMCs.

Germline values: CDR1 MDHEN, CDR2 SYDVKM. The germline V and J ends were trimmed by 5 bases and 8 bases, with 18 bases remaining between them. This CDR3 is 14 amino acids long. Profiling relied on immunoSEQ multiplex PCR, and the TCRdb table lists in-frame clones only, not all of them. In the table there are roughly 69,000 clones, approximately 87% of which are singletons. The receptor comes from a man in his forties or fifties with active COVID-19. Input material: peripheral blood. The genes are TRBV28 and TRBJ1-2; the D is unclear. The CDR3 loop reads CASSLSGPIRGYTF. The CDR3 nucleotides read TGTGCCAGCAGTCTGAGCGGTCCCATAAGGGGCTACACCTTC.